This entry lists 2 T cell receptor beta chains sequenced from one sample in a study of regulatory T cells in long-lasting Graves disease. Sequencing libraries for TCR beta were prepared with iRepertoire HTBI primers and Arm-PCR of CDR3 regions. TCRdb ran MiXCR on the multiplex PCR reads and lists one entry per CDR3 protein. The data show fewer than 400,000 distinct CDR3 sequences, with roughly 20% seen just once and roughly 20% held by the top ten. Noted time point: persistent/refractory GD, antithyroid drugs over 5 years with positive TRAb. The TCR library was made from RNA extracted from PBMCs. The material was peripheral blood mononuclear cells (PBMCs), obtained when the disease was refractory, from a patient treated with antithyroid drugs. These receptors all come from a female donor with Graves disease.

Ten or more counts support this clonotype. The rearrangement joins TRBV7-2 to TRBJ2-5; no clear D gene. Trimming took 4 bases from V and 5 from J, leaving 5 bases between them. Looked up from germline, CDR1 is SGHTA and CDR2 is FQGNSA. This CDR3 has 11 residues. The DNA for the CDR3 is TGTGCCAGCAGCTCATGGGAGACCCAGTACTTC. It encodes CASSSWETQYF.

This chain uses TRBV6-1 with TRBJ2-5; 9 bases map to TRBD1. With 7 bases clipped from V and 3 bases from J, the junction kept 9 bases outside the gene matches. CDR3 length: 15 residues. The V gene's germline CDR1 is MNHNS and CDR2 SASEGT. The CDR3 sequence: CASTFSGTGKETQYF. CDR3 nucleotides: TGTGCCAGCACCTTTTCCGGGACAGGGAAAGAGACCCAGTACTTC.